The clone carrying this T cell receptor beta chain has a handful of counts. TCRdb itself ran the RT-PCR reads through MiXCR, one entry per CDR3 protein. The table includes around 700,000 distinct CDR3 sequences, 13% to 15% detected once. The germline CDR1 and CDR2 sequences are GTSNPN and SVGIG (reference sequence). The V end was cut by 3 bases, the J end by 5 bases, with 10 bases between. CDR3 length equals 12 residues. The receptor was derived from a female donor in good health, serving as a healthy control. The sample was memory CD4+ T cells from blood. The chain employs TRBV30 and TRBJ1-1, with D possibly TRBD1 on 6 matching bases. CDR3 bases: TGTGCCTGGAGGACCACAGGGACTGAAGCTTTCTTT. It yields the protein CAWRTTGTEAFF.